This TCR beta chain was obtained from a study of identical twins (dated by TCRdb to the mid-2010s). For context, the study as a whole: TCR alpha and beta repertoires from monozygotic twins, unrelated adults of various ages and cord blood were deep-sequenced to test whether fetal clonotypes persist. To rule out contamination, replicate twin experiments were performed at different times with different library preparation protocols.

Libraries were constructed by 5' RACE. The sequencer listed for this sample is Illumina HiSeq 2000. A universal primer binding site was added through template switching, and the final cDNA carried a unique molecular identifier so that TCR cDNA molecules could be counted accurately. First-strand cDNA for TCR alpha and beta chains was synthesized from specific primers in the conserved constant-segment region. Each cDNA library was double barcoded, with a SMART-Mk sample barcode plus Illumina barcodes, to control for contamination. Two successive PCR steps introduced TruSeq adapter sequences along with Illumina sample barcodes. The Illumina HiSeq platform was used with custom primers to sequence TCR alpha and beta cDNA libraries. In the original analysis: Unique molecular identifiers were extracted from raw reads with MiGEC, and CDR3 positions were determined with MiXCR. For each individual, recombination models were inferred using an EM algorithm with the repgenHMM and IGoR tools. Shared clonotype analysis was performed with the tcR package in R, normalizing sharing by the product of cloneset sizes. To study raw recombination free of thymic and clonal selection effects, out-of-frame nonproductive sequences were analyzed. In-frame beta chains were kept once TCRdb had trimmed the public reads at Q25 with fastp and called clones with MiXCR. Rows with a matching CDR3 protein are joined into one entry that keeps the most common DNA and genes. The authors' filters were not applied to this entry. Recorded for this sample are 550,000 to 700,000 distinct CDR3 sequences; roughly 20% of them occurred a single time. The top ten clonotypes cover 4% to 4.5% of the sample.

Paper-wide results and their limitations: Invariant T cells such as MAIT and iNKT could partly confound zero-insertion analyses, though diverse VJ usage argued against this for most clonotypes. Compared with coincidental sharing between unrelated individuals, out-of-frame TCR alpha sequences shared between twins showed an excess of sequences with low generation probability. In monozygotic twins, recombination models systematically underestimated out-of-frame TCR alpha sharing, but the models matched the sharing seen between unrelated individuals. The excess sharing between twins in beta out-of-frame sequences was weaker because fewer shared sequences reduced the signal-to-noise ratio. Conclusions relied on cross-sectional statistical analysis, since the same donors could not be followed over many years. Fewer insertions were carried by abundant cord blood beta clonotypes, a similar but weaker trend appeared in young adult naive repertoires, and no such trend appeared in memory repertoires.

The CDR3 runs 14 amino acids, cysteine and phenylalanine included. Only the CDR3 region is kept as DNA, spanning 42 bases read in frame from base 1. CDR1 is given as SEHNR and CDR2 as FQNEAQ, both from the germline V gene (reference sequence). Between the V and J ends, shortened by 3 bases and 10 bases respectively, the junction contains 15 bases. This clonotype was recorded a few times. Its cognate antigen has yet to be identified. No qualities accompany the bases; no much larger clone lies one base away. All donors were healthy Caucasians. Three pairs of female monozygotic twins, all aged roughly 18 to 29 years, were included in the twin cohort. Peripheral blood mononuclear cells were used as the source from which RNA for TCR libraries was isolated. The same data also went into a second study, on T cells expressing NK-cell markers. Reported in the second study: In sorted CD3+CD56+NKG2C+, CD3+CD56+NKG2C- and CD3+CD56-NKG2C+ T-cell subsets from about eight donors, TCR beta-chain repertoires were profiled. Among the eight sequenced donors, seven were HCMV-seropositive and one was HCMV-seronegative. To restrict sorting to alphabetaTCR-expressing T cells, an anti-gammadeltaTCR antibody was added in several experiments. In several donors, the dominant CD3+CD56+NKG2C+ clonotypes were found to rank among the top 10 CD8+ clonotypes and to make up about 1.0-7.5% of CD8+ T cells. Those dominant clonotypes were again the most abundant among CD3+CD56-NKG2C+ cells in a handful of donors, at about 28.3-65%. It remained unclear whether the expanded NKG2C-expressing T cell clones were specific for HCMV antigens. All eight donors whose samples were sequenced were randomly selected healthy volunteers, three of them men and five women. HCMV-specific IgG was detected in serum with a commercial ELISA kit to determine HCMV serostatus. For five to seven donors, bulk peripheral blood T-cell repertoires were also sequenced from unsorted PBMC. MIGEC was used to demultiplex reads and group reads by UMI, and MiTCR was used to assemble and quantify clonotypes. To remove erroneous sequences, TCR cDNA sequences were retained only when supported by two or more reads. The tcR package was used for downstream repertoire analysis, and clonotypes were matched across fractions by CDR3 nucleotide sequence plus V segment. VDJmatch was used to annotate antigen specificity against VDJdb, with one amino acid substitution in CDR3 permitted.

Recombination joined TRBV7-9 with TRBJ1-4, with TRBD1 tentatively as D gene (5 bases match). The source material was PBMCs. The source of this sequence is a woman between 18 and 29 years old in good health. The nucleotides are TGTGCCAGCAGCTTCGGGACGAGTCCTGGAAAACTGTTTTTT. Its protein is CASSFGTSPGKLFF.